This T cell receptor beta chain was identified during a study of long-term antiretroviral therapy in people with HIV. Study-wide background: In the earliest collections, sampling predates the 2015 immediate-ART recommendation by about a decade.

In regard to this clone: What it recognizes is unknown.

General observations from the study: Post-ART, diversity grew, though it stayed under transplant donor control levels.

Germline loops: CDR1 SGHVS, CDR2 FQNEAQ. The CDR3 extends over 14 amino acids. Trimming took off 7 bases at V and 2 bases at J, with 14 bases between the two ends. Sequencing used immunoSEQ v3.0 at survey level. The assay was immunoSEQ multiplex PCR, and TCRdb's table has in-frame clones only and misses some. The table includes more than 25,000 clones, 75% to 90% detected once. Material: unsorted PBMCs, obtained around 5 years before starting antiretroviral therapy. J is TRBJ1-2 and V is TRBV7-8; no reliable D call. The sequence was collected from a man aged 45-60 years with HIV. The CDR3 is CASTPWEGNYGYTF. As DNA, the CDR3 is TGTGCCAGCACTCCCTGGGAGGGAAACTATGGCTACACCTTC.